One and the same sample provided the 22 T cell receptor beta chains below, sequenced in a study of T cells in Graves' hyperthyroidism and ophthalmopathy. There were TCR beta CDR3 regions amplified from RNA transcripts. HTBI primers were used for first-round RT-PCR of the TCR CDR3. TCRdb analysed the multiplex PCR reads with MiXCR anew, one entry per CDR3 protein. The sample has about 640,000 distinct CDR3 sequences, just under 45% seen once; the top ten hold about 7.7%. What was sequenced was peripheral blood or thyroid tissue (not recorded which). The receptors stem from an adult man with Graves' disease, either hyperthyroidism or ophthalmopathy (not recorded which).

A few counts support this clonotype. The chain is built from TRBV7-9 and TRBJ2-7, with D possibly TRBD1 on 5 matching bases. This CDR3 has 14 amino acids. V was pared by 2 bases and J by 5 bases, with 13 bases between. Germline-derived CDR1 and CDR2 are SEHNR and FQNEAQ (reference sequence). CDR3 sequence reads: CASSLQGFGDEQYF. CDR3 bases: TGTGCCAGCAGCTTACAGGGATTTGGGGACGAGCAGTACTTC.

In this sample, this clonotype turned up a few times. The chain is built from TRBV4-1 and TRBJ1-5; maybe TRBD1 (6 bases). This CDR3 contains 18 residues. Germline V gene data show CDR1 as MGHRA and CDR2 as YSYEKL. V gave up 0 bases and J gave up 7 bases, with 22 bases separating them. This CDR3 is CASSQDGTGAGVLQPQHF. CDR3 bases: TGCGCCAGCAGCCAAGATGGCACGGGGGCAGGGGTTCTCCAGCCCCAGCATTTT.

A single count supports this clonotype. V usage is TRBV10-3 and J usage is TRBJ1-6; no clear D. Trimming cost V 7 bases and J 5 bases, with 18 bases left between them. The CDR3 extends over 16 amino acids. Germline-derived CDR1 and CDR2 are ENHRY and SYGVKD. Here the CDR3 DNA reads TGTGCCATCAATGACTCACCGGGTCAACATAATTCACCCCTCCACTTT. Its translation is CAINDSPGQHNSPLHF.

This clonotype was detected only a few times. The V call is TRBV5-1, the J call TRBJ1-1; 10 bases match TRBD1. CDR1 SGHRS and CDR2 YFSETQ come from the germline V gene. The CDR3 contains 17 residues. The J segment lost 0 bases and the V segment lost 0 bases, leaving 5 bases of the junction unmatched. This CDR3 is CASSLDVTGGMNTEAFF. CDR3 nucleotide sequence: TGCGCCAGCAGCTTGGATGTGACAGGGGGCATGAACACTGAAGCTTTCTTT.

The chain joins TRBV3-1 to TRBJ1-2; D gene ambiguous. Looked up from germline, CDR1 is LGHDT and CDR2 is YNNKEL (reference sequence). The CDR3 contains 13 residues. With 3 bases removed from V and 2 bases from J, the gap between germline ends came to 7 bases. The CDR3 here is CASSHKANYGYTF. CDR3 nucleotide sequence: TGTGCCAGCAGCCATAAGGCCAACTATGGCTACACCTTC.

Many counts were recorded for this clonotype. The V and J genes are TRBV7-9 and TRBJ2-7; 7 bases are shared with TRBD1. V was clipped by 5 bases and J by 5 bases; unmatched bases: 9. The CDR3 runs to 14 residues. In germline, CDR1 is SEHNR, CDR2 FQNEAQ (reference sequence). The CDR3 sequence: CASSMTGLGHEQYF. CDR3 in DNA: TGTGCCAGCAGCATGACAGGGTTGGGACACGAGCAGTACTTC. Supplemented by reference TRBV7-9 and TRBJ2-7, the full variable domain reads DTGVSQNPRHKITKRGQNVTFRCDPISEHNRLYWYRQTLGQGPEFLTYFQNEAQLEKSRLLSDRFSAERPKGSFSTLEIQRTEQGDSAMYLCASSMTGLGHEQYFGPGTRLTVT.

The table lists this clonotype with a few counts. The rearrangement uses TRBV29-1 and TRBJ1-4; D perhaps matches TRBD1 (6 bases). The length of the CDR3 is 15 residues. Germline-derived CDR1 and CDR2 are SQVTM and ANQGSEA. The ends were cut back, 6 bases at V and 7 bases at J, with 21 bases in the middle. Here the CDR3 DNA reads TGCAGCGTCGTAGACTCGGGGGCTGGTACTGAAAAACTGTTTTTT. Translated: CSVVDSGAGTEKLFF. Looking up the rest from reference TRBV29-1 and TRBJ1-4 gives the full variable domain: SAVISQKPSRDICQRGTSLTIQCQVDSQVTMMFWYRQQPGQSLTLIATANQGSEATYESGFVIDKFPISRPNLTFSTLTVSNMSPEDSSIYLCSVVDSGAGTEKLFFGSGTQLSVL.

This clonotype was observed at least ten times. The chain uses TRBV15 and TRBJ1-5; no reliable D call. This CDR3 is 12 amino acids long. Germline loops: CDR1 LNHNV, CDR2 YYDKDF (reference sequence). Trimming removed 5 bases at V and 5 bases at J, with 7 bases between. CDR3 sequence (DNA): TGTGCCACCAGCGCAACCCATCAGCCCCAGCATTTT. Its translation: CATSATHQPQHF. The variable domain in full, completed from reference TRBV15 and TRBJ1-5, reads DAMVIQNPRYQVTQFGKPVTLSCSQTLNHNVMYWYQQKSSQAPKLLFHYYDKDFNNEADTPDNFQSRRPNTSFCFLDIRSPGLGDTAMYLCATSATHQPQHFGDGTRLSIL.

This clonotype was picked up many times. The gene calls are TRBV20-1 and TRBJ2-7; TRBD1 agrees at 8 bases. Unmatched junction bases numbered 4, after V lost 5 bases and J lost 1 base. Germline loops: CDR1 DFQATT, CDR2 SNEGSKA (reference sequence). The CDR3 covers 13 residues. The CDR3, as DNA: TGCAGTGCTGGACAGGGCACATCCTACGAGCAGTACTTC. The encoded protein is CSAGQGTSYEQYF.

This clonotype occurred a few times. The CDR3 is CASSAKTGNYGYTF. The CDR3 DNA sequence: TGTGCCAGCAGTGCTAAGACGGGCAACTATGGCTACACCTTC. The chain uses TRBV25-1 and TRBJ1-2, with D uncertain. The V and J ends lost 4 bases and 2 bases respectively, with 11 bases between them. The CDR3 has 14 residues. Germline V lookup: CDR1 MGHDK, CDR2 SYGVNS.

The J gene is TRBJ2-5, the V gene TRBV7-9; perhaps TRBD2 as D (6 bases). CDR3 length: 14 residues. Trimming stripped 5 bases from V and 4 bases from J, with 14 bases between. Germline V CDR1 and CDR2: SEHNR, FQNEAQ (reference sequence). This CDR3 is CASSRLASGETQYF. CDR3 bases: TGTGCCAGCAGCCGCCTAGCGAGCGGAGAGACCCAGTACTTC.

In its sample, this clonotype was seen a few times. V is TRBV28 and J is TRBJ1-5, with D unclear. From germline, CDR1 is MDHEN and CDR2 SYDVKM. The CDR3 is 12 amino acids. Trimming removed 6 bases from V and 5 bases from J, with 8 bases in between. This CDR3 is CASRQSHQPQHF. CDR3 coding DNA: TGTGCCAGCAGACAATCGCATCAGCCCCAGCATTTT.

V and J are TRBV7-4 and TRBJ1-1; D unresolved. The V end was cut by 11 bases, the J end by 3 bases, with 13 bases between. The CDR3 length is 12 residues. Germline V CDR1 and CDR2: SGHVT, SQSDAQ. The CDR3 nucleotides are TGTGCCTGGAGGCAGCCGGACACTGAAGCTTTCTTT. Translating it yields CAWRQPDTEAFF.

This chain joins TRBV7-8 and TRBJ1-5; no definite D call. CDR3 size: 15 residues. V shed 6 bases and J shed 0 bases, with 12 bases lying between them. Germline V gene sequence: CDR1 SGHVS, CDR2 FQNEAQ. The CDR3 region has the DNA TGTGCCAGCAGTTCCAGGTTTTATAGCAATCAGCCCCAGCATTTT. Protein: CASSSRFYSNQPQHF.

The chain joins TRBV20-1 to TRBJ1-5, with D perhaps matching TRBD1 (5 bases). The CDR3 loop spans 14 amino acids. V was clipped by 0 bases and J by 6 bases, with 12 bases between them. Germline CDR1 is DFQATT and CDR2 is SNEGSKA (reference sequence). As DNA, the CDR3 is TGCAGTGCTAGAGAGGGGGAACCAGGTCAGCCCCAGCATTTT. This codes for CSAREGEPGQPQHF.

This clonotype was seen ten or more times. This chain joins TRBV25-1 and TRBJ2-7; 11 nucleotides agree with TRBD1. The length of the CDR3 is 15 residues. The V gene's germline CDR1 is MGHDK and CDR2 SYGVNS. J lost 3 bases, V lost 4 bases, and 5 bases had no gene match. Written as DNA, the CDR3 is TGTGCCAGCAGTGGAGCCGGGACAGGGGGCTACGAGCAGTACTTC. Its translation is CASSGAGTGGYEQYF.

A few counts support this clonotype. The chain has TRBV6-1 and TRBJ1-5; D remains ambiguous. The ends were cut back, 0 bases at V and 4 bases at J, with 13 bases in the middle. The germline V gene encodes CDR1 MNHNS and CDR2 SASEGT. This CDR3 has 16 amino acids. CDR3 sequence (DNA): TGTGCCAGCAGTGAAGCGCGTACTTCAAGAAATCAGCCCCAGCATTTT. Translation: CASSEARTSRNQPQHF.

The chain uses TRBV10-3 and TRBJ1-3; TRBD1 might be the D (5 bases). The length of the CDR3 is 12 residues. Trimming shortened V by 6 bases and J by 7 bases, and 10 bases separated the two germline ends. The germline V gene encodes CDR1 ENHRY and CDR2 SYGVKD. The CDR3 DNA reads as TGTGCCATCAGCCTGACAGTGAACACCATATATTTT. This gives the protein CAISLTVNTIYF.

Concerning this clonotype: A much bigger clone sits one base away, suggesting this may be a read error. The chain joins TRBV10-3 to TRBJ1-3, with D unclear. The V gene lost 4 bases and the J gene lost 9 bases, with 13 bases spanning the gap. CDR3 size: 13 residues. Germline V gene data show CDR1 as ENHRY and CDR2 as SYGVKD. CDR3 protein: CAISGLRSGTIYF. In DNA form, the CDR3 reads TGTGCCATCAGTGGATTAAGGAGCGGCACCATATATTTT.

CDR3 amino acids: CASSPSGGATGELFF. The CDR3 DNA sequence: TGTGCCAGCAGCCCCAGCGGGGGGGCCACCGGGGAGCTGTTTTTT. The V call is TRBV7-9, the J call TRBJ2-2; 10 positions match TRBD2. Germline loops: CDR1 SEHNR, CDR2 FQNEAQ (reference sequence). Trimming removed 5 bases from V and 4 bases from J; junction bases left unmatched: 4. The CDR3 covers 15 residues. The full variable domain, completed using reference TRBV7-9 and TRBJ2-2, is DTGVSQNPRHKITKRGQNVTFRCDPISEHNRLYWYRQTLGQGPEFLTYFQNEAQLEKSRLLSDRFSAERPKGSFSTLEIQRTEQGDSAMYLCASSPSGGATGELFFGEGSRLTVL.

This clonotype showed up just a few times. J is TRBJ2-1 and V is TRBV2; 7 bases match TRBD1. CDR1 is SNHLY, CDR2 FYNNEI, per germline. This CDR3 has 16 amino acids. V lost 1 base and J lost 6; bases outside the gene matches: 9. The CDR3 protein is CASSEGGRGRINEQFF. The CDR3 coding sequence is TGTGCCAGCAGTGAAGGAGGTAGGGGGCGCATCAATGAGCAGTTCTTC.

The chain joins TRBV25-1 to TRBJ1-4; 7 nucleotides match TRBD1. The J segment lost 3 bases and the V segment lost 3 bases, leaving 7 bases of the junction unmatched. Germline loops: CDR1 MGHDK, CDR2 SYGVNS. The CDR3 has 16 residues. CDR3 coding DNA: TGTGCCAGCAGTGAGTCGGGAGGGACAGCTAATGAAAAACTGTTTTTT. This encodes CASSESGGTANEKLFF.